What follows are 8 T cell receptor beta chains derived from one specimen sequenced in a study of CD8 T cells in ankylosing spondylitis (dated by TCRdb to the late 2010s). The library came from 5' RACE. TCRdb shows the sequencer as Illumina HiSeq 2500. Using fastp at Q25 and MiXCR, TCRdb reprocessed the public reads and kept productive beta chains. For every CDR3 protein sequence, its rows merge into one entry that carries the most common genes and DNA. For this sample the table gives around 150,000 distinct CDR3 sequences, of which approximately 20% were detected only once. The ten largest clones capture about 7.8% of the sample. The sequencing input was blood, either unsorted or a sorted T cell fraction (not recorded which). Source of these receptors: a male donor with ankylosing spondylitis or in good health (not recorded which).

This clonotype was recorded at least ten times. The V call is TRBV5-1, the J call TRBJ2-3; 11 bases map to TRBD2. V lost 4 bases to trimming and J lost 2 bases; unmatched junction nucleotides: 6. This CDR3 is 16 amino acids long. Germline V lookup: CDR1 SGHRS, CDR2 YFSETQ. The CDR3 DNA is TGCGCCAGCAGCCCCGGGACTAGCGGACCCACAGATACGCAGTATTTT. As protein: CASSPGTSGPTDTQYF.

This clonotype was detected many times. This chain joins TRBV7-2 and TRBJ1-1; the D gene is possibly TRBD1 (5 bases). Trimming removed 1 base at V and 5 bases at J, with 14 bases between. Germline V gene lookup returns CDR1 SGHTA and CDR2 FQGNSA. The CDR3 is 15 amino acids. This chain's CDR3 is CASSLGRGLGTEAFF. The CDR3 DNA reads TGTGCCAGCAGCTTAGGTCGGGGACTGGGGACTGAAGCTTTCTTT. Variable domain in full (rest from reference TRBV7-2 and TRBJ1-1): GAGVSQSPSNKVTEKGKDVELRCDPISGHTALYWYRQSLGQGLEFLIYFQGNSAPDKSGLPSDRFSAERTGGSVSTLTIQRTQQEDSAVYLCASSLGRGLGTEAFFGQGTRLTVV.

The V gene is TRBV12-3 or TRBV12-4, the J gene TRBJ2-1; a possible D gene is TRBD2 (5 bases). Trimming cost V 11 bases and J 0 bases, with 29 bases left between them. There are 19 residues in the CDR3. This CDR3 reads CAFCSTSATQLYSYNEQFF. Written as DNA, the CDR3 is TGTGCCTTCTGTTCAACTAGTGCTACCCAATTATACTCCTACAATGAGCAGTTCTTC.

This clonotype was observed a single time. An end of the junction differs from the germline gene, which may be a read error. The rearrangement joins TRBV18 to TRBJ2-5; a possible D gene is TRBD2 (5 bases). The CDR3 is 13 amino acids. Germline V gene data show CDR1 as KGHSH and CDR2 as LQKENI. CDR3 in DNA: TGTGCCAACTCACCACTAGTGGAGGAGACCCAGTACTTC. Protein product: CANSPLVEETQYF. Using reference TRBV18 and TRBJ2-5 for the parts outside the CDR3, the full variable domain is NAGVMQNPRHLVRRRGQEARLRCSPMKGHSHVYWYRQLPEEGLKFMVYLQKENIIDESGMPKERFSAEFPKEGPSILRIQQVVRGDSAAYFCANSPLVEETQYFGPGTRLLVL.

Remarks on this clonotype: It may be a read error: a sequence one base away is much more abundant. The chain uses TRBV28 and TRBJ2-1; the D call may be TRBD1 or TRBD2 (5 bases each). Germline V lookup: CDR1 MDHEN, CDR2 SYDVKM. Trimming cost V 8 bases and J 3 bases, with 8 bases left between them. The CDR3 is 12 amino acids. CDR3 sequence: CASRGGYNEQFF. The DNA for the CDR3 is TGTGCCAGCCGGGGCGGCTACAATGAGCAGTTCTTC.

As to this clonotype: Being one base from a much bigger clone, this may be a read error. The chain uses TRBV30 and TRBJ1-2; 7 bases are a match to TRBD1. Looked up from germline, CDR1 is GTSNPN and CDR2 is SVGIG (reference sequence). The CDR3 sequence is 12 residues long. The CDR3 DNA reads TGTGTCTGGGGACAGTCTAACTATGGCTACACCTTC. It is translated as CVWGQSNYGYTF.

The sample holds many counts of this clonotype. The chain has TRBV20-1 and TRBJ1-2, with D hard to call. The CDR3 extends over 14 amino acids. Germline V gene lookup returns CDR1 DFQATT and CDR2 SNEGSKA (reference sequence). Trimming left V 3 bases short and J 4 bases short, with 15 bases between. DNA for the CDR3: TGCAGTGCTAGCAGCAACGCGGGCGGCTATGGCTACACCTTC. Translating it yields CSASSNAGGYGYTF.

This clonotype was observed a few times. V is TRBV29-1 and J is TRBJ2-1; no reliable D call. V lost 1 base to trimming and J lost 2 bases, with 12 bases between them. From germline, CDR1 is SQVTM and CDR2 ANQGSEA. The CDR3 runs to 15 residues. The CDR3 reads CSVEGVAETYNEQFF. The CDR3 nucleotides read TGCAGCGTTGAAGGGGTGGCGGAGACCTACAATGAGCAGTTCTTC.